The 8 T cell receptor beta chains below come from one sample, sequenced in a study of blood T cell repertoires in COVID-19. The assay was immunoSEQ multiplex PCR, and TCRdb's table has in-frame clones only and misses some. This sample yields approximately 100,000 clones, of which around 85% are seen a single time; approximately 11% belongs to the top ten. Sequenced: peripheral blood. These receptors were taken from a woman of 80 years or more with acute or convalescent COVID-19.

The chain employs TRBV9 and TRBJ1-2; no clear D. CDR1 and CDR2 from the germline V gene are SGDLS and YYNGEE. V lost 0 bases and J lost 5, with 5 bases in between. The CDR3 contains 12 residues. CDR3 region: CASSVDRYGYTF. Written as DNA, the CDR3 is TGTGCCAGCAGCGTAGATAGATATGGCTACACCTTC.

As DNA, the CDR3 is TGTGCCAGCACCCTAGGATCGCAGGGGCAGCCCCAGCATTTT. It encodes CASTLGSQGQPQHF. This chain uses TRBV7-2 with TRBJ1-5; tentative D call: TRBD1 (6 bases). The CDR3 is 14 amino acids. The V and J ends lost 7 bases and 7 bases respectively, with 17 bases between them. CDR1 is SGHTA, CDR2 FQGNSA, per germline.

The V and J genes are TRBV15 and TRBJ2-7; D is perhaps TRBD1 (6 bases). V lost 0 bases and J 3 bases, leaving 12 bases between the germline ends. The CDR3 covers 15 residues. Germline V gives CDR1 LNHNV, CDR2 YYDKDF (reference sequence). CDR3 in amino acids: CATSRDLGRGYEQYV. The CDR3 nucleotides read TGTGCCACCAGCAGAGATCTCGGCAGGGGCTACGAGCAGTACGTC.

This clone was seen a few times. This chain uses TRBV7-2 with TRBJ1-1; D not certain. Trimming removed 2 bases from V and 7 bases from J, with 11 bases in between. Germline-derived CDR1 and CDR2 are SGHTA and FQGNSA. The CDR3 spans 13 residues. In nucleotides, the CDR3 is TGTGCCAGCAGCTTAACTATCATTAATGAAGCTTTCTTT. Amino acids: CASSLTIINEAFF. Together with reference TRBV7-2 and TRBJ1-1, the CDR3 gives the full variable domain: GAGVSQSPSNKVTEKGKDVELRCDPISGHTALYWYRQSLGQGLEFLIYFQGNSAPDKSGLPSDRFSAERTGGSVSTLTIQRTQQEDSAVYLCASSLTIINEAFFGQGTRLTVV.

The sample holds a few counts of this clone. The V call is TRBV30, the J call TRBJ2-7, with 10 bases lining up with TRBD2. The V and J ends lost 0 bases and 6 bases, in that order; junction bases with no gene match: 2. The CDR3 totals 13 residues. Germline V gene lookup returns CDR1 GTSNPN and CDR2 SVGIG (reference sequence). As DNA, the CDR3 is TGTGCCTGGAGTGTAGCGGGGGGGCGCGAGCAGTACTTC. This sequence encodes CAWSVAGGREQYF.

CDR3 coding DNA: TGTGCCAGCAGCTCCCGCGCGGATACGCAGTATTTT. Its translation: CASSSRADTQYF. This chain links TRBV11-3 with TRBJ2-3, with D unclear. Germline V gene lookup returns CDR1 SGHNT and CDR2 YENEEA. CDR3 length: 12 amino acids. Trimming shortened V by 4 bases and J by 6 bases, and 8 bases separated the two germline ends.

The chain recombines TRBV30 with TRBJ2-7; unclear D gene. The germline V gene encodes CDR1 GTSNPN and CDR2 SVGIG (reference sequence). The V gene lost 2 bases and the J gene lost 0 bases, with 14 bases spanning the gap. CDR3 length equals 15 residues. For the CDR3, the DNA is TGTGCCTGGAGTATCACACCATCTTCCTCCTACGAGCAGTACTTC. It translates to CAWSITPSSSYEQYF.

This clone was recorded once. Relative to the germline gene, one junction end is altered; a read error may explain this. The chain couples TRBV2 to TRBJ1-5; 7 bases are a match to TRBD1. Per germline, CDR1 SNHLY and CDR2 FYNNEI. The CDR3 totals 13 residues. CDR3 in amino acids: CASTRDSIQPQHF. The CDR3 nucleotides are TGTGCCAGCACCCGGGACAGCATTCAGCCCCAGCATTTT. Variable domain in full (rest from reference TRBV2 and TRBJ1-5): EPEVTQTPSHQVTQMGQEVILRCVPISNHLYFYWYRQILGQKVEFLVSFYNNEISEKSEIFDDQFSVERPDGSNFTLKIRSTKLEDSAMYFCASTRDSIQPQHFGDGTRLSIL.